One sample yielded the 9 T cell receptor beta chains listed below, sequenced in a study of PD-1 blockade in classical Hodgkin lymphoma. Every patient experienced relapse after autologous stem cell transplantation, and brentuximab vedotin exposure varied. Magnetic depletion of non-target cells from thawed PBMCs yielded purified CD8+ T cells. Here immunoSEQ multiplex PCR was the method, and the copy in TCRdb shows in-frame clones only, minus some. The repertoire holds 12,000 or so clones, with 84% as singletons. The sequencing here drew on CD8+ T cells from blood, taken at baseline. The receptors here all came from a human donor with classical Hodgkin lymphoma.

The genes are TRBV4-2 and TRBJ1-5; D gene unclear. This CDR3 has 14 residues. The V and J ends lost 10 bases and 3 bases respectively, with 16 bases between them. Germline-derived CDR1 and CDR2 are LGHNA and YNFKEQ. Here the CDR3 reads CATSLGPFNQPQHF. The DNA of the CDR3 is TGTGCCACCTCGCTGGGTCCTTTCAATCAGCCCCAGCATTTT.

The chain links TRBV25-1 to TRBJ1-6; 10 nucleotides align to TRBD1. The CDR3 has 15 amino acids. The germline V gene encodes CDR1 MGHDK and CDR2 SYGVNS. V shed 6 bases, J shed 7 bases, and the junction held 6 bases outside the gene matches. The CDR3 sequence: CASRTPGQGNSPLHF. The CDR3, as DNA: TGTGCCAGCAGGACTCCGGGACAGGGGAATTCACCCCTCCACTTT.

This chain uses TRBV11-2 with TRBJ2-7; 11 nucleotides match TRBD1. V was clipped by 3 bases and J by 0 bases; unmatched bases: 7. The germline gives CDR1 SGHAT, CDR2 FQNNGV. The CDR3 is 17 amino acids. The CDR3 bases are TGTGCCAGCAGCTTGGGGACAGGGGGACCGAGCTCCTACGAGCAGTACTTC. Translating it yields CASSLGTGGPSSYEQYF. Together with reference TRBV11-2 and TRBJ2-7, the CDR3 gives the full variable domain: EAGVAQSPRYKIIEKRQSVAFWCNPISGHATLYWYQQILGQGPKLLIQFQNNGVVDDSQLPKDRFSAERLKGVDSTLKIQPAKLEDSAVYLCASSLGTGGPSSYEQYFGPGTRLTVT.

The CDR3 coding sequence is TGTGCCAGCAGTTACGGACAGGATCTCGGCTACGAGCAGTACTTC. Its protein is CASSYGQDLGYEQYF. V usage is TRBV11-2 and J usage is TRBJ2-7; 7 nucleotides align to TRBD1. This CDR3 comprises 15 residues. V lost 6 bases, J lost 3 bases, and 11 bases stayed unmatched. Germline V gene lookup returns CDR1 SGHAT and CDR2 FQNNGV.

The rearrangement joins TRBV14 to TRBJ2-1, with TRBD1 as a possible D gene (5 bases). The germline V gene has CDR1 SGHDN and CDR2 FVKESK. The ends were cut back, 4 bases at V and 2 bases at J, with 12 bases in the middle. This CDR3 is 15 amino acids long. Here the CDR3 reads CASSPQGGAYNEQFF. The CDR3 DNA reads TGTGCCAGCAGCCCTCAGGGCGGAGCCTACAATGAGCAGTTCTTC. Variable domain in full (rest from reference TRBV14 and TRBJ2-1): EAGVTQFPSHSVIEKGQTVTLRCDPISGHDNLYWYRRVMGKEIKFLLHFVKESKQDESGMPNNRFLAERTGGTYSTLKVQPAELEDSGVYFCASSPQGGAYNEQFFGPGTRLTVL.

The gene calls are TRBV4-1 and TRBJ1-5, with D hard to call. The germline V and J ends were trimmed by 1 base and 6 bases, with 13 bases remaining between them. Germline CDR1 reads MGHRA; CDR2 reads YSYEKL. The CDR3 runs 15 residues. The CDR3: CASSQVGNSAQPQHF. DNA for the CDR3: TGCGCCAGCAGCCAAGTAGGGAATTCGGCTCAGCCCCAGCATTTT.

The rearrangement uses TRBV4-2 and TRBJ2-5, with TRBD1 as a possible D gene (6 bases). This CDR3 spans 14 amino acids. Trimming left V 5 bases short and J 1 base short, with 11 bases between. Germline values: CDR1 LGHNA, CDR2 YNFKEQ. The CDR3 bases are TGTGCCAGCAGCTCCTGGGGGCCCCAAGAGACCCAGTACTTC. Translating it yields CASSSWGPQETQYF.

CDR3 protein: CASSYRDEGQYF. CDR3 coding DNA: TGTGCCAGCAGTTATCGGGACGAGGGGCAGTATTTT. This chain joins TRBV6-6 and TRBJ2-3; possibly TRBD1 or TRBD2 for D (5 bases each). This CDR3 comprises 12 residues. The V and J ends lost 3 bases and 11 bases respectively, with 12 bases between them. Germline assignment: CDR1 MNHNY and CDR2 SVGAGI (reference sequence).

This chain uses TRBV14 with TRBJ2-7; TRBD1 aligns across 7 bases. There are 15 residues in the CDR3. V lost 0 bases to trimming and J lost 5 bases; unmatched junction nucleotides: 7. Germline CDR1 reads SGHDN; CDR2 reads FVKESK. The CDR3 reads CASSQDPGTADEQYF. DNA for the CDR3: TGTGCCAGCAGCCAAGACCCCGGGACAGCCGACGAGCAGTACTTC.